These T cell receptor beta chains were read from a single sample in a study of OX40 agonist ivuxolimab in advanced cancers. The method was immunoSEQ multiplex PCR; TCRdb's version includes in-frame clones alone and lacks a portion of them. Of about 110,000 clones in the sample, 91% were seen once. Source: CD4+ or CD8+ T cells sorted from blood, taken in a trial of the OX40 agonist ivuxolimab. The receptors originated from an adult with an advanced solid tumor such as melanoma, head and neck, liver or kidney cancer. CDR3s include the opening cysteine and the closing phenylalanine or tryptophan. The D gene is left open where the match is weak. A clone size is listed for some rows: how often the clone was seen (once, few, many), or a class if it is expanded.

NA	TRBD2	TRBJ2-7	TRBV5-4	CASGGTNSYEQYF	TGTGCCAGCGGCGGGACTAATTCCTACGAGCAGTACTTC
NA	TRBD1	TRBJ2-7	TRBV30	CAWAAGGYEQYF	TGTGCCTGGGCTGCAGGGGGCTACGAGCAGTACTTC
few	NA	TRBJ1-2	TRBV2	CASSESSGAGGYTF	TGTGCCAGCAGTGAGTCGTCAGGGGCAGGAGGCTACACCTTC
NA	NA	TRBJ2-1	TRBV6-4	CASSPDYSSYNEQFF	TGTGCCAGCAGTCCTGACTATAGCTCCTACAATGAGCAGTTCTTC
NA	NA	TRBJ2-1	TRBV9	CASSTLTGSLNEQFF	TGTGCCAGCAGCACCTTGACAGGTTCCCTCAATGAGCAGTTCTTC
few	NA	TRBJ2-5	TRBV11-1	CASSLDKAAQYF	TGTGCCAGCAGCTTAGATAAAGCGGCCCAGTACTTC
NA	NA	TRBJ1-2	TRBV5-5	CASRPTWWGDGYTF	TGTGCCAGCAGACCGACCTGGTGGGGCGATGGCTACACCTTC
NA	NA	TRBJ1-1	TRBV5-6	CASSHRPREGTEAFF	TGTGCCAGCAGCCATCGGCCCCGGGAGGGCACTGAAGCTTTCTTT
NA	NA	TRBJ1-1	TRBV18	CASSPTGGTEAFF	TGTGCCAGCTCACCAACGGGGGGCACTGAAGCTTTCTTT
NA	TRBD2	TRBJ2-3	TRBV29-1	CSVDGLAADTQYF	TGCAGCGTTGACGGACTAGCGGCGGATACGCAGTATTTT
NA	NA	TRBJ1-2	TRBV19	CASSTDRFYGYTF	TGTGCCAGTAGTACAGACAGATTTTATGGCTACACCTTC
NA	TRBD2	TRBJ2-1	TRBV2	CASSTPRTSYNEQFF	TGTGCCAGCAGCACTCCCCGGACTAGTTACAATGAGCAGTTCTTC
once	NA	TRBJ2-5	TRBV2	CAREIGETQYF	TGTGCCAGGGAGATAGGAGAGACCCAGTACTTC
NA	NA	TRBJ2-7	TRBV5-1	CASSLQVNSYEQYF	TGCGCCAGCAGCTTACAAGTTAACTCCTACGAGCAGTACTTC
NA	TRBD2	TRBJ2-5	TRBV9	CASSVVAGGGQETQYF	TGTGCCAGCAGCGTAGTCGCGGGAGGAGGGCAAGAGACCCAGTACTTC
NA	NA	TRBJ2-5	TRBV5-6	CASSPLGVSSGETQYF	TGTGCCAGCAGCCCACTAGGGGTATCGTCGGGGGAGACCCAGTACTTC
NA	TRBD2	TRBJ2-1	TRBV5-1	CASSLVPTLTRGSGRWNEQFF	TGCGCCAGCAGCCTAGTACCCACCTTGACTCGGGGTAGCGGGAGGTGGAATGAGCAGTTCTTC
NA	TRBD1	TRBJ1-4	TRBV4-1	CASSFRTGATSTNEKLFF	TGCGCCAGCAGCTTCCGGACAGGGGCGACTTCAACTAATGAAAAACTGTTTTTT
NA	NA	TRBJ1-1	TRBV27	CASSWPAPRMSTEAFF	TGTGCCAGCAGTTGGCCGGCTCCTAGGATGAGCACTGAAGCTTTCTTT
NA	NA	TRBJ2-2	TRBV11-2	CASSSRSGANTGELFF	TGTGCCAGCAGCTCCCGGTCAGGGGCAAACACCGGGGAGCTGTTTTTT
NA	NA	TRBJ1-2	TRBV2	CASNGQGSVSYTF	TGTGCCAGCAACGGGCAGGGGAGTGTTAGCTACACCTTC